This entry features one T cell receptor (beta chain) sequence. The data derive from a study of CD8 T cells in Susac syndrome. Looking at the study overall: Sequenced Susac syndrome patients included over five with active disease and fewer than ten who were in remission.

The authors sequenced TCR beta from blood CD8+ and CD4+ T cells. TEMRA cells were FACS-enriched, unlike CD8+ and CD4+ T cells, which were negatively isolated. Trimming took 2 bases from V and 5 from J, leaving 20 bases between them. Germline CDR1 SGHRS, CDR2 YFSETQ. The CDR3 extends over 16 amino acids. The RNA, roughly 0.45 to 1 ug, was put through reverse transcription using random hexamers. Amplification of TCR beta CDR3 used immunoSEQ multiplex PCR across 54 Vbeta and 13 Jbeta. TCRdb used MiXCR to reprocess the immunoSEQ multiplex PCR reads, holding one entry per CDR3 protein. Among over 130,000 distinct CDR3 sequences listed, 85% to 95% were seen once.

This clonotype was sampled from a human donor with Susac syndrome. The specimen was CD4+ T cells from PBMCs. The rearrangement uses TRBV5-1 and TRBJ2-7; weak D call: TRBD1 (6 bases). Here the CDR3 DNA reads TGCGCCAGCAGCTTTGATCGGGCAGGGGTTTCCAACGAGCAGTACTTC. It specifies CASSFDRAGVSNEQYF.